The following is a T cell receptor (beta chain) sequence with its context. Trimming left V 2 bases short and J 2 bases short, with 22 bases between. There are 19 residues in the CDR3. Germline V lookup: CDR1 MDHEN, CDR2 SYDVKM. In the source study's methods: Nucleated cell number was recorded as an estimate derived from reference gene primer amplification. The repertoire was sequenced with immunoSEQ multiplex PCR; TCRdb's copy has only in-frame clones and lacks some. V, J and clone size are taken as reported in that table, and D and trimming were inferred from the DNA itself. Of about 210,000 clones detected, around 87% appear once; the ten largest clones hold roughly 24%. This record belongs to a study of blood T cell repertoires in COVID-19. Turning to the study itself: Recovery among Cohort 3 donors was established by two negative PCRs, clearance, or symptom resolution.

Recruits, aged about 18 to 95 years, lived in about two dozen US areas. The V and J genes are TRBV28 and TRBJ1-3; D is perhaps TRBD1 (6 bases). This receptor was obtained from a middle-aged woman in a cohort exposed to, infected with or recovered from COVID-19 (not recorded which). The sequenced sample consisted of PBMCs or T cells enriched from blood (not recorded which). CDR3 region: CASSLIGGRDPTPGNTIYF. In nucleotides, the CDR3 is TGTGCCAGCAGTTTAATTGGGGGCCGCGACCCAACCCCTGGAAACACCATATATTTT.